This T cell receptor beta chain was sequenced for a study of CD8 T cells in ankylosing spondylitis. Study results and caveats: Several of the motif variants were reported before in synovial fluid and blood from reactive arthritis.

This clonotype was counted ten times or more. Its target is not known. Quantitative 5'-RACE with molecular barcodes was used to make the TCR beta libraries. TCRdb re-called the 5' RACE reads with MiXCR, one entry per CDR3 protein. In the table there are over 100,000 distinct CDR3 sequences, more than 9.5% of which are singletons. Trimming took off 2 bases at V and 7 bases at J, with 17 bases between the two ends. The CDR3 loop spans 15 amino acids. This chain uses TRBV12-3 or TRBV12-4 with TRBJ1-2; weak D call: TRBD1 (6 bases). The TCR comes from a female donor with ankylosing spondylitis or in good health (not recorded which). The source material was blood, either unsorted or a sorted T cell fraction (not recorded which). CDR3 residues: CASSLPWGANSGYTF. The CDR3 DNA follows: TGTGCCAGCAGTTTACCCTGGGGGGCTAATAGTGGCTACACCTTC.